The 18 T cell receptor beta chains below come from one sample, sequenced in a study of metastatic and nonmetastatic thyroid tumors. Through MiXCR, TCRdb re-clonotyped the PCR reads. Among roughly 20,000 clones listed, 30% to 40% were seen once. Until they underwent thyroid surgery, no patient had received any treatment. Sequencing was performed on tumor tissue. These receptors all come from a female donor with papillary thyroid cancer or a benign thyroid nodule (not recorded which). Some clones in this sample may be carry-over from other donors' samples.

The genes are TRBV29-1 and TRBJ1-6, with D unclear. Germline-derived CDR1 and CDR2 are SQVTM and ANQGSEA. The CDR3 has 14 amino acids. The CDR3 coding sequence is TGCATCTCCCCCGGGCGGGCCACCAATTCACCCCTCCACTTT. This codes for CISPGRATNSPLHF. Together with reference TRBV29-1 and TRBJ1-6, the CDR3 gives the full variable domain: SAVISQKPSRDICQRGTSLTIQCQVDSQVTMMFWYRQQPGQSLTLIATANQGSEATYESGFVIDKFPISRPNLTFSTLTVSNMSPEDSSIYLCISPGRATNSPLHFGNGTRLTVT.

Regarding this clone: At one end, the junction sequence differs from germline, possibly due to a read error. V and J are TRBV2 and TRBJ2-1; either TRBD1 or TRBD2 may fit D (5 bases each). Per germline, CDR1 SNHLY and CDR2 FYNNEI. The CDR3 has 13 residues. The CDR3 is CASPRQSGNEQLF. CDR3 DNA: TGTGCCAGCCCCCGACAGTCCGGGAATGAGCAGCTCTTC.

The rearrangement links TRBV2 to TRBJ2-7, with D perhaps matching TRBD1 (6 bases). Germline V lookup: CDR1 SNHLY, CDR2 FYNNEI. The CDR3 contains 13 residues. Trimming took 3 bases from V and 7 from J, leaving 13 bases between them. This CDR3 reads CASSDTGPGEQYF. For the CDR3, the DNA is TGTGCCAGCAGTGATACAGGGCCGGGGGAGCAGTACTTC. Based on the CDR3 plus reference TRBV2 and TRBJ2-7, the full variable domain is EPEVTQTPSHQVTQMGQEVILRCVPISNHLYFYWYRQILGQKVEFLVSFYNNEISEKSEIFDDQFSVERPDGSNFTLKIRSTKLEDSAMYFCASSDTGPGEQYFGPGTRLTVT.

The rearrangement uses TRBV6-1 and TRBJ2-1, with a possible D match to TRBD2 (5 bases). CDR1 and CDR2 from the germline V gene are MNHNS and SASEGT. V shed 7 bases and J shed 2 bases, with 15 bases lying between them. The CDR3 loop spans 15 amino acids. The CDR3 region is CASTKADQTYNEQFF. In DNA form, the CDR3 reads TGTGCCAGCACCAAAGCGGACCAAACCTACAATGAGCAGTTCTTC.

In regard to this clone: Other DNA sequences in this specimen translate into the identical CDR3. The chain recombines TRBV20-1 with TRBJ2-5; 8 nucleotides match TRBD2. The CDR3 spans 13 residues. Per the germline V gene, CDR1 is DFQATT and CDR2 is SNEGSKA (reference sequence). With 1 base clipped from V and 5 bases from J, the junction kept 3 bases outside the gene matches. The CDR3 is CSARGAGGETQYF. The CDR3 region has the DNA TGCAGTGCTAGAGGGGCGGGGGGTGAGACCCAGTACTTC.

This clone showed up just a few times. A clone one base away is much larger, so this may be a read error. The chain carries TRBV5-5 and TRBJ2-2, with D tentatively TRBD1 (5 bases). The germline gives CDR1 SGHKS, CDR2 YYEKEE (reference sequence). This CDR3 spans 14 amino acids. This chain's CDR3 is CASSFWQDTVEQFF. In nucleotides, the CDR3 is TGTGCCAGCAGCTTTTGGCAGGACACCGTGGAGCAGTTTTTC.

This clone was recorded at least ten times. The chain couples TRBV6-2 or TRBV6-3 to TRBJ2-3; 9 nucleotides align to TRBD2. The CDR3 has 17 amino acids. Germline CDR1 is MNHEY and CDR2 is SVGEGT. Trimming removed 0 bases from V and 3 bases from J; junction bases left unmatched: 7. CDR3 amino acids: CASSYSAGGGLTDTQYF. As DNA, the CDR3 is TGTGCCAGCAGTTACTCAGCGGGAGGCGGTCTAACAGATACGCAGTATTTT.

The CDR3 here is CASRRTGANNSPLHF. CDR3 nucleotide sequence: TGTGCCAGCAGACGGACAGGGGCTAATAATTCACCCCTCCACTTT. The chain couples TRBV2 to TRBJ1-6; 9 positions agree with TRBD1. Germline V CDR1 and CDR2: SNHLY, FYNNEI. CDR3 length: 15 residues. With 6 bases clipped from V and 5 bases from J, the junction kept 5 bases outside the gene matches.

This chain links TRBV6-1 with TRBJ2-1; 8 positions agree with TRBD2. After removal of 0 bases from V and 6 bases from J, the junction contained 4 bases not matched to a gene. This CDR3 is 15 amino acids long. Germline CDR1 is MNHNS and CDR2 is SASEGT. CDR3 in DNA: TGTGCCAGCAGTGAAGCTGGGACTAGTGGCAATGAGCAGTTCTTC. Protein: CASSEAGTSGNEQFF.

V is TRBV28 and J is TRBJ2-5; D uncertain. Trimming took off 8 bases at V and 5 bases at J, with 6 bases between the two ends. The CDR3 covers 10 residues. Germline CDR1 MDHEN, CDR2 SYDVKM. The CDR3 region is CASSPETQYF. The CDR3 bases are TGTGCCAGCTCACCGGAGACCCAGTACTTC.

Concerning this clone: Lacking the conserved final phenylalanine or tryptophan, this CDR3 likely reflects a read error. The DNA is left out, because the CDR3 cannot be placed on it with certainty; the CDR3 is given as TCRdb lists it. The chain links TRBV7-8 to TRBJ1-4. Germline-derived CDR1 and CDR2 are SGHVS and FQNEAQ. The CDR3 is 9 amino acids in total, end residues counted. CDR3 sequence: CASSPGLAV.

Sample share makes this clone medium-sized. The chain recombines TRBV11-1 with TRBJ2-3; TRBD2 matches 7 bases. The V segment lost 5 bases and the J segment 0 bases; nucleotides outside the gene matches: 8. This CDR3 contains 16 residues. Germline CDR1 reads SGHAT; CDR2 reads FQDESV (reference sequence). The CDR3 DNA sequence: TGTGCCAGCAGCCTCGGACTAGATCTTAGCACAGATACGCAGTATTTT. Its translation is CASSLGLDLSTDTQYF.

A note on this clone: This sample also contains other DNA sequences that code for the same CDR3. This chain connects TRBV25-1 to TRBJ2-7; 10 bases fit TRBD1. V trimming: 5 bases; J trimming: 4 bases; junction bases outside the gene matches: 5. The CDR3 totals 14 residues. Germline-derived CDR1 and CDR2 are MGHDK and SYGVNS. Written as DNA, the CDR3 is TGTGCCAGCAGTCCCGACAGGGGGCTATACGAGCAGTACTTC. Protein sequence: CASSPDRGLYEQYF.

V usage is TRBV5-1 and J usage is TRBJ1-6; 7 bases are a match to TRBD1. The germline V gene encodes CDR1 SGHRS and CDR2 YFSETQ. This CDR3 is built from 12 residues. Germline trimming cut 8 bases from V and 12 bases from J; bases unmatched to any gene: 8. For the CDR3, the DNA is TGCGCCAGTTCCTCCACAGGGGAACCCCTCCACTTT. It translates to CASSSTGEPLHF.

This clone was seen only a few times. The chain couples TRBV6-1 to TRBJ2-7; tentatively, D is TRBD1 or TRBD2 (5 bases each). The CDR3 is 17 amino acids. CDR1 MNHNS and CDR2 SASEGT come from the germline V gene. V was trimmed by 7 bases and J by 0 bases, leaving 22 bases between them. CDR3 sequence (DNA): TGTGCCAGCATTCGACCTCTAGACGGGGCGGACTCCTACGAGCAGTACTTC. Its protein is CASIRPLDGADSYEQYF.

Many counts were recorded for this clone. V usage is TRBV2 and J usage is TRBJ1-5; D gene ambiguous. The V end was cut by 6 bases, the J end by 1 base, with 13 bases between. This CDR3 has 15 amino acids. The germline V gene encodes CDR1 SNHLY and CDR2 FYNNEI. CDR3 DNA: TGTGCCAGCAGCGCGACCGGGATGAGCAATCAGCCCCAGCATTTT. It translates to CASSATGMSNQPQHF.

This chain links TRBV20-1 with TRBJ1-5; D is unresolved. CDR1 is DFQATT, CDR2 SNEGSKA, per germline (reference sequence). This CDR3 has 14 residues. Trimming took 6 bases from V and 0 from J, leaving 12 bases between them. The CDR3 is CSARQMYSNQPQHF. The CDR3 nucleotides are TGCAGTGCCAGACAAATGTATAGCAATCAGCCCCAGCATTTT.

The table lists this clone with a few counts. This rearrangement joins TRBV6-1 to TRBJ1-5; D is ambiguous. Germline V CDR1 and CDR2: MNHNS, SASEGT. This CDR3 has 16 residues. Trimming pared 8 bases from V and 0 bases from J, leaving 17 bases between. The CDR3 is CASREFSGFSNQPQHF. As DNA, the CDR3 is TGTGCCAGCCGAGAATTTTCTGGGTTTAGCAATCAGCCCCAGCATTTT.